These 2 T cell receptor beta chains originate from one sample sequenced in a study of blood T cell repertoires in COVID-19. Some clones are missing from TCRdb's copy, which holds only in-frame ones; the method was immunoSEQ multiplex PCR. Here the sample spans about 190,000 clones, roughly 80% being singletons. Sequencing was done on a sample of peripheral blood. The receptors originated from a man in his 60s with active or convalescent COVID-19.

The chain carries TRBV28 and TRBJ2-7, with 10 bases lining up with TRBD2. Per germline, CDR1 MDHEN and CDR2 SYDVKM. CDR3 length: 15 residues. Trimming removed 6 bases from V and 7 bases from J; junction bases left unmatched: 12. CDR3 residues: CASRDTAGGGREQYF. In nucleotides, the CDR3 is TGTGCCAGCAGGGACACAGCGGGAGGGGGTAGGGAGCAGTACTTC.

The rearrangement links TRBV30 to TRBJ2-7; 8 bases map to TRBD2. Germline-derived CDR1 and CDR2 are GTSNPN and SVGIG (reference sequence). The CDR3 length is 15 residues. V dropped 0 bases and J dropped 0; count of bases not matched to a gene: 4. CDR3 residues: CAWSVGGESSYEQYF. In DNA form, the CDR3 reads TGTGCCTGGAGTGTCGGGGGGGAGAGCTCCTACGAGCAGTACTTC.